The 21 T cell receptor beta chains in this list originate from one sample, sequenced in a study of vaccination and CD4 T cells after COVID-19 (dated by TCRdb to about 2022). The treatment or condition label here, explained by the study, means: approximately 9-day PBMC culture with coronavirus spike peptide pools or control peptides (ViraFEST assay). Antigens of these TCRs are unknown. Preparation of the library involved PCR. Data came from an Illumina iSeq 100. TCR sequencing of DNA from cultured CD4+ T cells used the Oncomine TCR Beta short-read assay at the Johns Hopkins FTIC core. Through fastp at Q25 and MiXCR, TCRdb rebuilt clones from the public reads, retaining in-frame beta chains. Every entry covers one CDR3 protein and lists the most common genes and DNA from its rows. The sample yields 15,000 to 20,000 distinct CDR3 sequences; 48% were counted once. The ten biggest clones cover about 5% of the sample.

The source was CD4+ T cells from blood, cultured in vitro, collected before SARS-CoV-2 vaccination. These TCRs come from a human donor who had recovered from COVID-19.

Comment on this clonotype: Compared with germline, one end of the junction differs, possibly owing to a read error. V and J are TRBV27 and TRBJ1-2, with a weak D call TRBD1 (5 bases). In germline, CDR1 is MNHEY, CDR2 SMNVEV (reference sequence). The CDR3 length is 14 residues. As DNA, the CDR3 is TGTGCCAGCAGTCCACCGGGACTGATCTATGGCTGCACCTTC. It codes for CASSPPGLIYGCTF.

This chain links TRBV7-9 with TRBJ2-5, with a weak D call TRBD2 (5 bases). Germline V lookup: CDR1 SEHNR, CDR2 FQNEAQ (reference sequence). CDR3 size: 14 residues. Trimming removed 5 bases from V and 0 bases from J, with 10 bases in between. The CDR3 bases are TGTGCCAGCAGCCTTGGGGAGTACCAAGAGACCCAGTACTTC. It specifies CASSLGEYQETQYF. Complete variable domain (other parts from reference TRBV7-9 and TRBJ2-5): DTGVSQNPRHKITKRGQNVTFRCDPISEHNRLYWYRQTLGQGPEFLTYFQNEAQLEKSRLLSDRFSAERPKGSFSTLEIQRTEQGDSAMYLCASSLGEYQETQYFGPGTRLLVL.

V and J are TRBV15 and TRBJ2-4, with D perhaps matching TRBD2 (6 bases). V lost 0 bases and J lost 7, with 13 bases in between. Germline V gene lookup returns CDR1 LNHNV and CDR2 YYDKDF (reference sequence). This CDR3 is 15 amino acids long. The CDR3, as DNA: TGTGCCACCAGCAGAGATCGAATAGCGGCGAACATTCAGTACTTC. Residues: CATSRDRIAANIQYF. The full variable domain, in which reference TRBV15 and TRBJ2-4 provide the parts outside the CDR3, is DAMVIQNPRYQVTQFGKPVTLSCSQTLNHNVMYWYQQKSSQAPKLLFHYYDKDFNNEADTPDNFQSRRPNTSFCFLDIRSPGLGDTAMYLCATSRDRIAANIQYFGAGTRLSVL.

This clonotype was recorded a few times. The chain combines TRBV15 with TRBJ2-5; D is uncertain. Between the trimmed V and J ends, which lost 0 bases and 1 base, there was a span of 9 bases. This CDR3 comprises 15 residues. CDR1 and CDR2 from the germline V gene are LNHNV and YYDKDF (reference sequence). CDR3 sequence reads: CATSRDRASQETQYF. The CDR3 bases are TGTGCCACCAGCAGAGATCGCGCCTCCCAAGAGACCCAGTACTTC.

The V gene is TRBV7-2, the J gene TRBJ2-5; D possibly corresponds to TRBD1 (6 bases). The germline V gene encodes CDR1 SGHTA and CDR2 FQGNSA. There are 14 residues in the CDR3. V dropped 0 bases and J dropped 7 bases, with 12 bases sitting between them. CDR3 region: CASSLAPGGGTQYF. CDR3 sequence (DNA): TGTGCCAGCAGCTTAGCGCCTGGGGGCGGGACCCAGTACTTC.

CDR3 in DNA: TGTGCCATCAGTGGAGACAGGGCTATGAACACCGGGGAGCTGTTTTTT. It is translated as CAISGDRAMNTGELFF. The chain links TRBV10-3 to TRBJ2-2, with TRBD1 matching 7 bases. Trimming at V came to 4 bases and at J to 1 base, leaving 6 bases not matched to a gene. The germline gives CDR1 ENHRY, CDR2 SYGVKD. The CDR3 consists of 16 residues.

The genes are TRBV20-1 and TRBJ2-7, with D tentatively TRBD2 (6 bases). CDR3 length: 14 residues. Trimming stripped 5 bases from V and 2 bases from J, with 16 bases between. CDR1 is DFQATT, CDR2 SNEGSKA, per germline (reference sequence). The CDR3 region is CSAYGGANPYEQYF. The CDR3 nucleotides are TGCAGTGCTTACGGAGGGGCGAACCCCTACGAGCAGTACTTC.

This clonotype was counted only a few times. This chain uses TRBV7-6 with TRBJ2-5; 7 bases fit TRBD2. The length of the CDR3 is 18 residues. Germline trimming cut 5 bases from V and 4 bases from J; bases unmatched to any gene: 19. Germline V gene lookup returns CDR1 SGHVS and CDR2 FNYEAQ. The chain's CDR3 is CASSKTWGRLARRETQYF. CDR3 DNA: TGTGCCAGCAGCAAGACTTGGGGTAGACTAGCCCGGAGAGAGACCCAGTACTTC.

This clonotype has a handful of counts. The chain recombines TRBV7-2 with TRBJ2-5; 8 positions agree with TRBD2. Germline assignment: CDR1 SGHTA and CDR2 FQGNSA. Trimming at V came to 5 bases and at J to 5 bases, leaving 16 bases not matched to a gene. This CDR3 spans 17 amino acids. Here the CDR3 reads CASSPRGSGGPRETQYF. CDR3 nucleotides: TGTGCCAGCAGCCCCCGGGGGAGCGGGGGTCCGAGGGAGACCCAGTACTTC.

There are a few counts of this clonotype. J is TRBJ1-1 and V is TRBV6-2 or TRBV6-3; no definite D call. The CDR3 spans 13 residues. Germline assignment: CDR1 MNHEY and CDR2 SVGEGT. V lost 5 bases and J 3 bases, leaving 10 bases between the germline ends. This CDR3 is CASSRQLDTEAFF. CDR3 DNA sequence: TGTGCCAGCAGTCGACAATTAGACACTGAAGCTTTCTTT.

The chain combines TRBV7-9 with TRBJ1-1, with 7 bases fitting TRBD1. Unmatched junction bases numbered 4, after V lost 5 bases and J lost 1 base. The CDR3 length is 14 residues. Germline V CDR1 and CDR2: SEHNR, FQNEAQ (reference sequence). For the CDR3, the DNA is TGTGCCAGCAGCCCTGGACAGGCGAACACTGAAGCTTTCTTT. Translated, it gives CASSPGQANTEAFF.

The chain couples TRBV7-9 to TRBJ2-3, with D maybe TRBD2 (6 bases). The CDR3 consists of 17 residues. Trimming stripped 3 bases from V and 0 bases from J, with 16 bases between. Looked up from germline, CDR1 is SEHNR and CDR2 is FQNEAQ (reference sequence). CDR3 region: CASSLGSRGVSTDTQYF. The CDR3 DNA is TGTGCCAGCAGCTTGGGGTCTCGCGGGGTTAGCACAGATACGCAGTATTTT.

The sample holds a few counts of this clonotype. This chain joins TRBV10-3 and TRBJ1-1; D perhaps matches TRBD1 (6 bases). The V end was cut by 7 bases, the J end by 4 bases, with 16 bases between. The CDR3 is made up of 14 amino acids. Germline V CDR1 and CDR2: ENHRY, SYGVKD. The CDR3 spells CAITKDRPSTEAFF. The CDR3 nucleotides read TGTGCCATCACTAAGGACAGACCATCCACTGAAGCTTTCTTT.

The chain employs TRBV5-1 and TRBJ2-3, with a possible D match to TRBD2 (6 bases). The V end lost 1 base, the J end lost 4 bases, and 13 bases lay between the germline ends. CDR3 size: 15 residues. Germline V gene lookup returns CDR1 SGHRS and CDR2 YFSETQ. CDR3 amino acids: CASSLLSGVPDTQYF. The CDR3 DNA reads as TGCGCCAGCAGCTTGTTGTCGGGAGTACCAGATACGCAGTATTTT. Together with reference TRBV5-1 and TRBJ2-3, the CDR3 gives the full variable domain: KAGVTQTPRYLIKTRGQQVTLSCSPISGHRSVSWYQQTPGQGLQFLFEYFSETQRNKGNFPGRFSGRQFSNSRSEMNVSTLELGDSALYLCASSLLSGVPDTQYFGPGTRLTVL.

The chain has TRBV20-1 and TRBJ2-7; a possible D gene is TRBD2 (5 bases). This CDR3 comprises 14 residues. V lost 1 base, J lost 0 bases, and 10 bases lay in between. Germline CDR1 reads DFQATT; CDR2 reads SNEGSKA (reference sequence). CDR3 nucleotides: TGCAGTGCTAGAGCCGGACGGGGCTCCTACGAGCAGTACTTC. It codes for CSARAGRGSYEQYF.

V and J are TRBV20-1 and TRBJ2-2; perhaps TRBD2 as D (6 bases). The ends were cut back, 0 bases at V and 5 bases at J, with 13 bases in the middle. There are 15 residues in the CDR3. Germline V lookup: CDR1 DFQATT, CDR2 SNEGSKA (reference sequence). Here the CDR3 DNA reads TGCAGTGCTAGAGATCTCACGGGGGAAACCGGGGAGCTGTTTTTT. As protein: CSARDLTGETGELFF.

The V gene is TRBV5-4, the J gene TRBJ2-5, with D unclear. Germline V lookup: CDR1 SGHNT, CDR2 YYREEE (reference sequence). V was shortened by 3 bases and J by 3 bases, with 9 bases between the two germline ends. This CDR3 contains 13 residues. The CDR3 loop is CASSSYFKETQYF. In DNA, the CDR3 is TGTGCCAGCAGCTCATACTTCAAAGAGACCCAGTACTTC.

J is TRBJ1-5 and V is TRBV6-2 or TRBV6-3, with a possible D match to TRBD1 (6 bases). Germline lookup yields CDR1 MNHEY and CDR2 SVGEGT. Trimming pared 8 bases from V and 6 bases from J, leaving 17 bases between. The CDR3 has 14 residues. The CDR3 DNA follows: TGTGCCAGCTCTGATACAGGGTACGTTCAGCCCCAGCATTTT. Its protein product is CASSDTGYVQPQHF.

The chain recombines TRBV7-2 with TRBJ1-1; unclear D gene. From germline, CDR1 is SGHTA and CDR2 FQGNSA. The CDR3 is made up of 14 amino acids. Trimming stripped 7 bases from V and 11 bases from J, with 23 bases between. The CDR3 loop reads CASTKSGREVGAFF. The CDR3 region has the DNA TGTGCCAGCACCAAGTCGGGAAGGGAGGTCGGCGCTTTCTTT.

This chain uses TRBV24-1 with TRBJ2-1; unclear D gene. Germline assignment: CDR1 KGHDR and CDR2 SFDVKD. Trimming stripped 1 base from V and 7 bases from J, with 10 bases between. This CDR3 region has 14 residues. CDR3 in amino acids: CATSDFRQVNEQFF. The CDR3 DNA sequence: TGTGCCACCAGTGATTTCAGGCAGGTTAATGAGCAGTTCTTC.

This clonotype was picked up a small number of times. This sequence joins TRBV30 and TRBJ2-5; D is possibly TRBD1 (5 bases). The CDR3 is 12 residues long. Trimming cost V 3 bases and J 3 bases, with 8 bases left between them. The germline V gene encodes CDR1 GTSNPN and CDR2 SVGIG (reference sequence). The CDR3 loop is CAWSDSKETQYF. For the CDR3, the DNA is TGTGCCTGGAGCGACAGTAAAGAGACCCAGTACTTC.